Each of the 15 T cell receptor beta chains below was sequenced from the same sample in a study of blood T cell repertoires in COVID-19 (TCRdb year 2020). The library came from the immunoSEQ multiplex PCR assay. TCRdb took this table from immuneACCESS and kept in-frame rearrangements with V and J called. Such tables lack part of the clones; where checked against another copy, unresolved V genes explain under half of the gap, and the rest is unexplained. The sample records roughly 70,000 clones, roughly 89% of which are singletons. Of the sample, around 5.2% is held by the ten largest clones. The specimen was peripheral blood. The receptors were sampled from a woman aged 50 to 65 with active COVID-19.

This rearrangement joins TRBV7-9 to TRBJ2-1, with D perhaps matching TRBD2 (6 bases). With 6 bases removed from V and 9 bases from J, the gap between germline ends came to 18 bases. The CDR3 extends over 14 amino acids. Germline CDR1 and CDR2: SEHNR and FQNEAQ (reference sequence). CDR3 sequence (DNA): TGTGCCAGCAGGAGAGGGGAGGAGGATGGTGAGCAGTTCTTC. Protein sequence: CASRRGEEDGEQFF.

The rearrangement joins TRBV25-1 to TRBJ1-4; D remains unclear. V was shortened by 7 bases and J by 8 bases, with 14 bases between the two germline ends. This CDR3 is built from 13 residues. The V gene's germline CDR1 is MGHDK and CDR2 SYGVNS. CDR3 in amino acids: CASTYRTGEKLFF. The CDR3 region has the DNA TGTGCCAGCACGTACCGAACGGGGGAAAAACTGTTTTTT.

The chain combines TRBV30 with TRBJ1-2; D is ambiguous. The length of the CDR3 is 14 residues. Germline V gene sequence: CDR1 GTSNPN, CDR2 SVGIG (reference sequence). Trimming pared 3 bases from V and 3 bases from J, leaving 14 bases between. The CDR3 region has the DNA TGTGCCTGGAGCGCGCGGGCGTCTGACTATGGCTACACCTTC. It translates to CAWSARASDYGYTF. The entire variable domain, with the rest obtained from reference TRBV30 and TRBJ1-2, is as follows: SQTIHQWPATLVQPVGSPLSLECTVEGTSNPNLYWYRQAAGRGLQLLFYSVGIGQISSEVPQNLSASRPQDRQFILSSKKLLLSDSGFYLCAWSARASDYGYTFGSGTRLTVV.

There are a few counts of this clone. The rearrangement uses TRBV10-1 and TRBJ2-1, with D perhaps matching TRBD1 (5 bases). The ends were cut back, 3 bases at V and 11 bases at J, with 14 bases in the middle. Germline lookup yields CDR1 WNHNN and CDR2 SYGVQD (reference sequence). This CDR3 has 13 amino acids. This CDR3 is CASSDPARVKQFF. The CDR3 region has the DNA TGCGCCAGCAGTGACCCCGCCAGGGTGAAGCAGTTCTTC.

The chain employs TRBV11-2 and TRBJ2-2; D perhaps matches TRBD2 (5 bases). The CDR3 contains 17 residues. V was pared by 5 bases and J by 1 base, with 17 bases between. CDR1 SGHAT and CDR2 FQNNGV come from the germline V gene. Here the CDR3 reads CASSRGFGGGNTGELFF. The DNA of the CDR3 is TGTGCCAGCAGCCGTGGTTTTGGAGGTGGGAACACCGGGGAGCTGTTTTTT.

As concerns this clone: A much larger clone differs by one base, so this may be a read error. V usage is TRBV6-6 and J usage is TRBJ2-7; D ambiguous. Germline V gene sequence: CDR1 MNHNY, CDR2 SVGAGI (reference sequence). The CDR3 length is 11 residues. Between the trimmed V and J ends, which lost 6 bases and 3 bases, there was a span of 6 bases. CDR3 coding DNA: TGTGCCAGCAGCGCAGGCTACGAGCAGTACTTC. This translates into CASSAGYEQYF.

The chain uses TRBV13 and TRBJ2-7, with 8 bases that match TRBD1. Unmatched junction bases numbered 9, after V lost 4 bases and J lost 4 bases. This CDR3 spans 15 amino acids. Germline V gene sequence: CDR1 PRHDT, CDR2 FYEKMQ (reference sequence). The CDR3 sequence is CASSWGQDNRYEQYF. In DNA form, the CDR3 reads TGTGCCAGCAGCTGGGGACAGGACAACCGGTACGAGCAGTACTTC.

CDR3 region: CASSQSGQAVGIQYF. The CDR3 DNA reads as TGCGCCAGCAGTCAATCGGGGCAGGCCGTAGGCATTCAGTACTTC. The V gene is TRBV23-1, the J gene TRBJ2-4; D is possibly TRBD1 (5 bases). TRBV23-1 is placed among ORFs of uncertain function. Trimming pared 0 bases from V and 9 bases from J, leaving 15 bases between. The CDR3 spans 15 residues.

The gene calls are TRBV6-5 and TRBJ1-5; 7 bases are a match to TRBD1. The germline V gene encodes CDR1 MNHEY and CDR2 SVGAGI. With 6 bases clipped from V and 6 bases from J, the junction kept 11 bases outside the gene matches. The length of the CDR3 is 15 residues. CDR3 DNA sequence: TGTGCCAGCAGGCAAAGGACAGGTAGTCGTCAGCCCCAGCATTTT. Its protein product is CASRQRTGSRQPQHF.

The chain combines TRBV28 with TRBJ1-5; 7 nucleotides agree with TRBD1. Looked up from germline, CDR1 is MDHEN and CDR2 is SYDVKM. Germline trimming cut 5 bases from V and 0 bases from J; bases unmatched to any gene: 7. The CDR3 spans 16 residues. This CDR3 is CASSGEGQFSNQPQHF. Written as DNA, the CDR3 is TGTGCCAGCAGTGGAGAGGGACAGTTTAGCAATCAGCCCCAGCATTTT.

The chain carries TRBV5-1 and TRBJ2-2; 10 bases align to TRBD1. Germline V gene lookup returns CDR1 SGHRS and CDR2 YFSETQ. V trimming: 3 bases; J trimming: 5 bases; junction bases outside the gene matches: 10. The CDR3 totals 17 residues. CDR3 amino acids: CASSSQARDRGTGELFF. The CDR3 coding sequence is TGCGCCAGCAGCTCCCAAGCCCGGGACAGGGGTACCGGGGAGCTGTTTTTT.

In DNA, the CDR3 is TGTGCCAGCAGATCAGGGTCCCTCTACCCTTACGAGCAGTACTTC. Amino acids: CASRSGSLYPYEQYF. The chain couples TRBV6-5 to TRBJ2-7; D may be TRBD1 (5 bases). The CDR3 loop spans 15 amino acids. The V end was cut by 6 bases, the J end by 4 bases, with 19 bases between. Germline V gene data show CDR1 as MNHEY and CDR2 as SVGAGI.

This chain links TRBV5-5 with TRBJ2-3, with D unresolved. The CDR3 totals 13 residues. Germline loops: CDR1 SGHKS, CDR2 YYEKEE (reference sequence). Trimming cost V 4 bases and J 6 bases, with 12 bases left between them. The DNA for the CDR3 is TGTGCCAGCAGCCCTCCCCGGGTGGATACGCAGTATTTT. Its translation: CASSPPRVDTQYF.

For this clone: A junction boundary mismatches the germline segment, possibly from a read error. In DNA form, the CDR3 reads TGCGCCAGCAGCGATACTAGCTTC. Translation gives CASSDTSF. The chain couples TRBV5-1 to TRBJ2-4, with D perhaps matching TRBD2 (5 bases). The CDR3 sequence is 8 residues long. Germline V gene lookup returns CDR1 SGHRS and CDR2 YFSETQ.

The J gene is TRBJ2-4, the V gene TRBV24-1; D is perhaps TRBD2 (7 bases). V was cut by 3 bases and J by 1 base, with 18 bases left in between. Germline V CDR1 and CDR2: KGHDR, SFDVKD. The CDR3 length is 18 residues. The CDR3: CATSDGARGGTAKNIQYF. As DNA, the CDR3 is TGTGCCACCAGTGATGGGGCGAGGGGGGGGACTGCCAAAAACATTCAGTACTTC.